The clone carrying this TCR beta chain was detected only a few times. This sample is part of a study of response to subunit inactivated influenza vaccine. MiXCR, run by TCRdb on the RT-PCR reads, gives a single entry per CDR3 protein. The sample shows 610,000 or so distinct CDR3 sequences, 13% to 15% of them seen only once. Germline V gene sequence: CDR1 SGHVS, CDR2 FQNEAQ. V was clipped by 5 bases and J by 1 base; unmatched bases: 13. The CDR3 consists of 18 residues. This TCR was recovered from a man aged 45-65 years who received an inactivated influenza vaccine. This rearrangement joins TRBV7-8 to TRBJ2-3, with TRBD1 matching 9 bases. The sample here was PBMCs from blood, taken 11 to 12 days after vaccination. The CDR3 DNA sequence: TGTGCCAGCAGCGGACAAAACAGGGGGCTGGGTCGCACAGATACGCAGTATTTT. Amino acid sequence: CASSGQNRGLGRTDTQYF. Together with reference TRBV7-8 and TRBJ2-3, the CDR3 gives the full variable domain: GAGVSQSPRYKVAKRGQDVALRCDPISGHVSLFWYQQALGQGPEFLTYFQNEAQLDKSGLPSDRFFAERPEGSVSTLKIQRTQQEDSAVYLCASSGQNRGLGRTDTQYFGPGTRLTVL.